One and the same sample provided the 20 T cell receptor beta chains below, sequenced in a study of T cell responses to AZD1222 COVID-19 vaccine. The table came from immunoSEQ multiplex PCR; TCRdb's copy has only in-frame clones and leaves some out. The profile covers roughly 67,000 clones, with around nine tenths appearing a single time and 7.8% taken by the ten largest. This specimen was peripheral blood, taken on day 0 of AZD1222 vaccination. The receptors shown here come from an adult in good health.

This chain connects TRBV2 to TRBJ1-5; TRBD1 aligns across 11 bases. Germline CDR1 and CDR2: SNHLY and FYNNEI. The CDR3 covers 14 residues. V shed 11 bases, J shed 2 bases, and the junction held 5 bases outside the gene matches. Here the CDR3 reads CAGGQGEGNQPQHF. In DNA form, the CDR3 reads TGTGCCGGGGGACAGGGGGAGGGCAATCAGCCCCAGCATTTT.

The chain employs TRBV5-1 and TRBJ2-7, with D uncertain. The CDR3 sequence is 14 residues long. Germline-derived CDR1 and CDR2 are SGHRS and YFSETQ. Deletions cut 0 bases from V and 4 bases from J, with 11 bases between. The CDR3 DNA reads TGCGCCAGCAGCTTGGCCCAAATGGGGTACGAGCAGTACTTC. Its translation: CASSLAQMGYEQYF.

The gene calls are TRBV7-8 and TRBJ2-7; D gene unclear. V was trimmed by 5 bases and J by 1 base, leaving 15 bases between them. CDR1 and CDR2 from the germline V gene are SGHVS and FQNEAQ. The CDR3 runs to 15 residues. The DNA of the CDR3 is TGTGCCAGCAGCCGCTTAATGGCGGCTTCCTACGAGCAGTACTTC. Protein sequence: CASSRLMAASYEQYF.

The chain couples TRBV12-5 to TRBJ1-4, with 8 bases lining up with TRBD1. The CDR3 is made up of 14 amino acids. CDR1 is LGHNT and CDR2 is FRNRAP in the germline V gene. The ends lost 6 bases at V and 11 bases at J; junction bases unmatched: 11. CDR3 nucleotide sequence: TGTGCTAGTGGCCCCGGGACAGGTTCGGGGAAACTGTTTTTT. Translating it yields CASGPGTGSGKLFF.

In DNA form, the CDR3 reads TGTGCCAGCAGTGAGGGACTAGCGGCCAATGAGCAGTTCTTC. This gives the protein CASSEGLAANEQFF. The genes are TRBV6-4 and TRBJ2-1; 11 positions match TRBD2. Germline assignment: CDR1 MRHNA and CDR2 SNTAGT. V lost 3 bases, J lost 6 bases, and 1 base stayed unmatched. This CDR3 spans 14 amino acids.

J is TRBJ2-7 and V is TRBV5-4, with 10 bases lining up with TRBD2. This CDR3 is built from 15 residues. V dropped 3 bases and J dropped 3; count of bases not matched to a gene: 6. The V gene's germline CDR1 is SGHNT and CDR2 YYREEE (reference sequence). The CDR3 region is CASSSRTSGYYEQYF. CDR3 bases: TGTGCCAGCAGCTCGCGGACTAGCGGCTACTACGAGCAGTACTTC.

The chain carries TRBV5-1 and TRBJ1-1, with a possible D match to TRBD1 (5 bases). The CDR3 runs 17 residues. Per germline, CDR1 SGHRS and CDR2 YFSETQ. The V end was cut by 1 base, the J end by 4 bases, with 20 bases between. Here the CDR3 DNA reads TGCGCCAGCAGCTTGAATTTTGTCTGGGGCCAGGGCACTGAAGCTTTCTTT. As protein: CASSLNFVWGQGTEAFF.

The J gene is TRBJ1-1, the V gene TRBV27, with a tentative D call TRBD1 (5 bases). The CDR3 extends over 13 amino acids. V was pared by 2 bases and J by 1 base, with 5 bases between. CDR1 MNHEY and CDR2 SMNVEV come from the germline V gene (reference sequence). CDR3 amino acids: CASSLTGNTEAFF. The CDR3 DNA sequence: TGTGCCAGCAGTTTAACAGGGAACACTGAAGCTTTCTTT.

The V and J genes are TRBV5-5 and TRBJ2-3, with 9 bases lining up with TRBD1. The CDR3 sequence is 15 residues long. Germline V gene sequence: CDR1 SGHKS, CDR2 YYEKEE (reference sequence). The J segment lost 3 bases and the V segment lost 3 bases, leaving 5 bases of the junction unmatched. The CDR3 nucleotides are TGTGCCAGCAGCTATGGACAGGGGAGGACAGATACGCAGTATTTT. This translates into CASSYGQGRTDTQYF.

The chain links TRBV7-8 to TRBJ2-1, with TRBD2 matching 7 bases. V dropped 2 bases and J dropped 4; count of bases not matched to a gene: 8. This CDR3 comprises 16 residues. The V gene's germline CDR1 is SGHVS and CDR2 FQNEAQ. The CDR3 region is CASSLRLAEAYNEQFF. CDR3 sequence (DNA): TGTGCCAGCAGCTTAAGGCTAGCGGAAGCGTACAATGAGCAGTTCTTC.

V is TRBV7-3 and J is TRBJ2-7, with D perhaps matching TRBD1 or TRBD2 (5 bases each). Germline V lookup: CDR1 SGHTA, CDR2 FQGTGA. Trimming cost V 7 bases and J 2 bases, with 15 bases left between them. CDR3 length equals 14 residues. The CDR3 coding sequence is TGTGCCAGCAAAAAAACAGGAGGAGCCTACGAGCAGTACTTC. Translation: CASKKTGGAYEQYF. Variable domain in full (rest from reference TRBV7-3 and TRBJ2-7): GAGVSQTPSNKVTEKGKYVELRCDPISGHTALYWYRQSLGQGPEFLIYFQGTGAADDSGLPNDRFFAVRPEGSVSTLKIQRTERGDSAVYLCASKKTGGAYEQYFGPGTRLTVT.

The chain joins TRBV9 to TRBJ1-1; TRBD1 is a possible D gene (6 bases). Trimming took 5 bases from V and 6 from J, leaving 17 bases between them. Looked up from germline, CDR1 is SGDLS and CDR2 is YYNGEE. This CDR3 has 14 residues. CDR3 DNA sequence: TGTGCCAGCAGTGAGGGGGGGATATTACCTGAAGCTTTCTTT. This sequence encodes CASSEGGILPEAFF.

The genes are TRBV19 and TRBJ2-3; 12 bases fit TRBD2. J gave up 6 bases and V 3 bases, and 4 bases lay outside the gene matches. Germline CDR1 LNHDA, CDR2 SQIVND (reference sequence). CDR3 length: 15 residues. The CDR3 region is CASSIGTSGHDTQYF. CDR3 DNA: TGTGCCAGTAGTATCGGGACTAGCGGGCATGATACGCAGTATTTT.

This clone was seen only once. The genes are TRBV6-1 and TRBJ1-3, with D uncertain. Germline loops: CDR1 MNHNS, CDR2 SASEGT. The CDR3 is made up of 15 amino acids. The V gene lost 2 bases and the J gene lost 0 bases, with 8 bases spanning the gap. Written as DNA, the CDR3 is TGTGCCAGCAGTGAAACGGGTGCCTCTGGAAACACCATATATTTT. It specifies CASSETGASGNTIYF.

The chain couples TRBV27 to TRBJ2-7; D not certain. The CDR3 loop spans 11 amino acids. Germline CDR1 reads MNHEY; CDR2 reads SMNVEV (reference sequence). V dropped 2 bases and J dropped 5 bases, with 4 bases sitting between them. CDR3 sequence (DNA): TGTGCCAGCAGTTTAGGAGACGAGCAGTACTTC. It codes for CASSLGDEQYF.

The genes are TRBV24-1 and TRBJ2-2; D is uncertain. The germline CDR1 and CDR2 sequences are KGHDR and SFDVKD. CDR3 length: 14 residues. The germline V and J ends were trimmed by 4 bases and 0 bases, with 5 bases remaining between them. Here the CDR3 DNA reads TGTGCCACCAGTGAAGGGCCGAACACCGGGGAGCTGTTTTTT. Amino acids: CATSEGPNTGELFF.

CDR3 sequence reads: CASSIGTSGTYEQYF. The CDR3 DNA follows: TGTGCCAGTAGTATTGGGACTAGCGGGACCTACGAGCAGTACTTC. The rearrangement joins TRBV19 to TRBJ2-7, with 13 bases lining up with TRBD2. Trimming at V came to 3 bases and at J to 2 bases, leaving 1 base not matched to a gene. The CDR3 contains 15 residues. Germline assignment: CDR1 LNHDA and CDR2 SQIVND (reference sequence). Using reference TRBV19 and TRBJ2-7 for the parts outside the CDR3, the full variable domain is DGGITQSPKYLFRKEGQNVTLSCEQNLNHDAMYWYRQDPGQGLRLIYYSQIVNDFQKGDIAEGYSVSREKKESFPLTVTSAQKNPTAFYLCASSIGTSGTYEQYFGPGTRLTVT.

The chain carries TRBV7-9 and TRBJ1-1; D gene unclear. The CDR3 covers 16 residues. Trimming took 3 bases from V and 4 from J, leaving 18 bases between them. Germline CDR1 SEHNR, CDR2 FQNEAQ (reference sequence). CDR3 sequence: CASSFSRSLTSTEAFF. CDR3 bases: TGTGCCAGCAGCTTCTCACGCTCCCTTACGAGCACTGAAGCTTTCTTT.

CDR3 sequence reads: CASSQRTSGKFADEQFF. CDR3 nucleotides: TGTGCCAGCAGCCAAAGGACTAGCGGGAAGTTTGCGGATGAGCAGTTCTTC. The chain joins TRBV4-2 to TRBJ2-1, with 12 positions matching TRBD2. With V trimmed by 2 bases and J by 8 bases, 10 bases remained unmatched. This CDR3 region has 17 residues. CDR1 LGHNA and CDR2 YNFKEQ come from the germline V gene.

Here the CDR3 DNA reads TGTGCCAGCTCACCAGGGAGGAGCTCCTATAATTCACCCCTCCACTTT. Encoded protein: CASSPGRSSYNSPLHF. The chain recombines TRBV18 with TRBJ1-6; D is unclear. This CDR3 is built from 16 residues. The V end was cut by 2 bases, the J end by 0 bases, with 8 bases between. Per the germline V gene, CDR1 is KGHSH and CDR2 is LQKENI.